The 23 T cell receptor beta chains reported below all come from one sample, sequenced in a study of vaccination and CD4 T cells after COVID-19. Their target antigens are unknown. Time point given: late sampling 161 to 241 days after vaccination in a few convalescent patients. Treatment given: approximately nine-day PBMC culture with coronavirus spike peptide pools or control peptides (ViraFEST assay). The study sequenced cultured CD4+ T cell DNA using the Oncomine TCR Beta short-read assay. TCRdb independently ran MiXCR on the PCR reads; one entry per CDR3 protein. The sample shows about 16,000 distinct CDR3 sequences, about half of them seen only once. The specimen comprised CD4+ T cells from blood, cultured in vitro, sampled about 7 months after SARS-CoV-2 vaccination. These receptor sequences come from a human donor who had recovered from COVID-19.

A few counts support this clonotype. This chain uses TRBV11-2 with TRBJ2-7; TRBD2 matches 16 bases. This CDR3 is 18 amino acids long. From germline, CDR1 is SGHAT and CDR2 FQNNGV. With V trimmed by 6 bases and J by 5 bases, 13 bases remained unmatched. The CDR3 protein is CASSLPGLAGGLRHEQYF. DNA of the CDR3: TGTGCCAGCAGTCTCCCGGGACTAGCGGGGGGGCTAAGGCACGAGCAGTACTTC.

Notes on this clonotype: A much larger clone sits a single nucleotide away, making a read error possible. In nucleotides, the CDR3 is TGCAGTGTACGCTCACGAGGTGAAGCTTCCTTT. It codes for CSVRSRGEASF. The gene calls are TRBV20-1 and TRBJ1-1; D unresolved. The CDR3 runs 11 residues. CDR1 and CDR2 (germline): DFQATT, SNEGSKA (reference sequence).

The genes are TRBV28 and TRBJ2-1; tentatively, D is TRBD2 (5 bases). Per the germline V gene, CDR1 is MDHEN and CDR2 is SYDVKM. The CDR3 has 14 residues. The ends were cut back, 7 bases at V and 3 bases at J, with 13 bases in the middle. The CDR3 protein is CASTYHRDYNEQFF. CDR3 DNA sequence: TGTGCCAGCACATATCACCGGGACTACAATGAGCAGTTCTTC. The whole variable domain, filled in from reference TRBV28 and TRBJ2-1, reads DVKVTQSSRYLVKRTGEKVFLECVQDMDHENMFWYRQDPGLGLRLIYFSYDVKMKEKGDIPEGYSVSREKKERFSLILESASTNQTSMYLCASTYHRDYNEQFFGPGTRLTVL.

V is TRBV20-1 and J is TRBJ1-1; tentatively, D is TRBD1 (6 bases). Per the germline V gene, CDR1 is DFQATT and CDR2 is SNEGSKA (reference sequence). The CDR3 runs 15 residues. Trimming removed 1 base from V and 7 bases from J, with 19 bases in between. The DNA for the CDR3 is TGCAGTGCTAGAGTGGGGGCAGGGGATGAGGTTGAAGCTTTCTTT. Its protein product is CSARVGAGDEVEAFF.

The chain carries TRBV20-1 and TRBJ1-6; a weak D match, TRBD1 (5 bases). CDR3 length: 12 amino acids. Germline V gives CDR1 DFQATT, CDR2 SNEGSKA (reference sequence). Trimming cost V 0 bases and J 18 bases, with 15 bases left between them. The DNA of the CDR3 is TGCAGTGCTAGAGATCAACCGGGGCAGGACCACTTT. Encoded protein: CSARDQPGQDHF.

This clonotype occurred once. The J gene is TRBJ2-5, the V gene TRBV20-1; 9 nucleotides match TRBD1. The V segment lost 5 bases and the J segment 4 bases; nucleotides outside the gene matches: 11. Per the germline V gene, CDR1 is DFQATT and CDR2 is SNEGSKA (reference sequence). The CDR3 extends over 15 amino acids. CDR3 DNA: TGCAGTGCTGGACCGTGGGACAGGGTCAGAGAGACCCAGTACTTC. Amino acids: CSAGPWDRVRETQYF.

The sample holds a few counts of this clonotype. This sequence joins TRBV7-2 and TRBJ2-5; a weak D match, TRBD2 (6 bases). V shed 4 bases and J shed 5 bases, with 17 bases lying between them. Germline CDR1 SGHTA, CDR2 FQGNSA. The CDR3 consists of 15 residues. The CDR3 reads CASSSNLGSGETQYF. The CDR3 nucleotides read TGTGCCAGCAGCTCCAACCTCGGGAGTGGGGAGACCCAGTACTTC.

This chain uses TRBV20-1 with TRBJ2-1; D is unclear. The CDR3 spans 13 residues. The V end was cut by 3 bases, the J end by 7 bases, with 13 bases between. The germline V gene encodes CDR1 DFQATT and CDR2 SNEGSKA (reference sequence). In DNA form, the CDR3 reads TGCAGTGCTAGTGGCCAAAGAGATAATGAGCAGTTCTTC. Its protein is CSASGQRDNEQFF.

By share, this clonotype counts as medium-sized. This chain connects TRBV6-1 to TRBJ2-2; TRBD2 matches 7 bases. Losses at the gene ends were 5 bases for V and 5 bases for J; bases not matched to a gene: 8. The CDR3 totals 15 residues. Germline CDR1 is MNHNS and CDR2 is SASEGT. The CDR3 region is CASSRREGYTGELFF. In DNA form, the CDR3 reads TGTGCCAGCAGTAGGAGGGAGGGTTATACCGGGGAGCTGTTTTTT.

This CDR3 is CSAGDRRDYGYTF. The CDR3 bases are TGCAGTGCTGGGGACAGGCGGGACTATGGCTACACCTTC. The rearrangement links TRBV20-1 to TRBJ1-2, with 8 bases that match TRBD1. This CDR3 is built from 13 residues. The V gene's germline CDR1 is DFQATT and CDR2 SNEGSKA (reference sequence). After removal of 5 bases from V and 3 bases from J, the junction contained 5 bases not matched to a gene.

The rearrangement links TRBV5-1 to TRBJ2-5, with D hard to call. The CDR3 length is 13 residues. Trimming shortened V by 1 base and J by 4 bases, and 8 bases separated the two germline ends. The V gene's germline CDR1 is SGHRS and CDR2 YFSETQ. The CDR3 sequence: CASSLWSGETQYF. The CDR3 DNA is TGCGCCAGCAGCTTGTGGTCTGGAGAGACCCAGTACTTC.

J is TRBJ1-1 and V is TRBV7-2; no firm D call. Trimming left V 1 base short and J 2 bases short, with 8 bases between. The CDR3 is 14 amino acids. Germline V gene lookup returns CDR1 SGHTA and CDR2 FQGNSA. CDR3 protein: CASSLVVTNTEAFF. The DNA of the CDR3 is TGTGCCAGCAGCTTAGTAGTGACCAACACTGAAGCTTTCTTT.

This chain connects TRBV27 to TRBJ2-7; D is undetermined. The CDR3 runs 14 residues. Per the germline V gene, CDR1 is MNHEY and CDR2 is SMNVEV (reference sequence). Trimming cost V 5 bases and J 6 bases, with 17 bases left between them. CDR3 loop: CASSPDGSLVEQYF. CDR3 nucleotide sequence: TGTGCCAGCAGTCCCGATGGAAGTTTAGTCGAGCAGTACTTC.

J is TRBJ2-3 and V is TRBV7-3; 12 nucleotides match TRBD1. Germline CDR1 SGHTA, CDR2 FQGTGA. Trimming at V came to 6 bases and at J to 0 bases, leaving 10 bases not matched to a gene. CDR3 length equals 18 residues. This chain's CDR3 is CASSPGQGAATSTDTQYF. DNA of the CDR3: TGTGCCAGCAGTCCGGGACAGGGGGCGGCTACCAGCACAGATACGCAGTATTTT. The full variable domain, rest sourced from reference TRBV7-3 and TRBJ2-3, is GAGVSQTPSNKVTEKGKYVELRCDPISGHTALYWYRQSLGQGPEFLIYFQGTGAADDSGLPNDRFFAVRPEGSVSTLKIQRTERGDSAVYLCASSPGQGAATSTDTQYFGPGTRLTVL.

CDR3 region: CASSRTRGDYPYEQYF. Here the CDR3 DNA reads TGTGCCAGCAGCCGGACACGGGGGGACTACCCCTACGAGCAGTACTTC. V usage is TRBV7-2 and J usage is TRBJ2-7; 7 bases agree with TRBD2. V lost 5 bases to trimming and J lost 2 bases; unmatched junction nucleotides: 12. CDR3 length: 16 residues. Germline-derived CDR1 and CDR2 are SGHTA and FQGNSA.

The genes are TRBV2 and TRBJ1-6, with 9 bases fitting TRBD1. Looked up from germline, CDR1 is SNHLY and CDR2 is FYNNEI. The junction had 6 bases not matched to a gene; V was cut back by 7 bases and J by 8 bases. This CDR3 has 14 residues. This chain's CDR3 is CASNRDRAHSPLHF. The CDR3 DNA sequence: TGTGCCAGCAACAGGGACAGGGCCCATTCACCCCTCCACTTT. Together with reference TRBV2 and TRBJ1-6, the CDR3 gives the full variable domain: EPEVTQTPSHQVTQMGQEVILRCVPISNHLYFYWYRQILGQKVEFLVSFYNNEISEKSEIFDDQFSVERPDGSNFTLKIRSTKLEDSAMYFCASNRDRAHSPLHFGNGTRLTVT.

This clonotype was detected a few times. The DNA for the CDR3 is TGTGCCACCAGCAGAGATAGAACGGCGTTTAGCACAGATACGCAGTATTTT. This translates into CATSRDRTAFSTDTQYF. The chain uses TRBV15 and TRBJ2-3, with D uncertain. Germline CDR1 LNHNV, CDR2 YYDKDF (reference sequence). This CDR3 region has 17 residues. Trimming stripped 0 bases from V and 0 bases from J, with 13 bases between.

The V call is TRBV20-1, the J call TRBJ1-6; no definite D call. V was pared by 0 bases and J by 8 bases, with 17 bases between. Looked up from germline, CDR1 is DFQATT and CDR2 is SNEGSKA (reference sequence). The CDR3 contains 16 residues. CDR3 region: CSARDPLKGSDSPLHF. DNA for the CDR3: TGCAGTGCTAGAGATCCCCTAAAAGGGTCGGATTCACCCCTCCACTTT.

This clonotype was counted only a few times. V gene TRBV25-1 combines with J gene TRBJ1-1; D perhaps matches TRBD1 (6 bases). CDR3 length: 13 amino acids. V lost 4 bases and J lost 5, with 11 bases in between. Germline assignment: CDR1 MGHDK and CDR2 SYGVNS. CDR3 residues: CASSVTGWTEAFF. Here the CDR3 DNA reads TGTGCCAGCAGTGTTACAGGGTGGACTGAAGCTTTCTTT.

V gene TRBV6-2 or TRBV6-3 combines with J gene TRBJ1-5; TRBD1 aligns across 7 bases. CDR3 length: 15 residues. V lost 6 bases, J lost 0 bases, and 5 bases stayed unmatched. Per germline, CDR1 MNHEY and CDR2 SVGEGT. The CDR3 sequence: CASRRGQHSNQPQHF. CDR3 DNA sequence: TGTGCCAGCAGGAGGGGACAGCATAGCAATCAGCCCCAGCATTTT.

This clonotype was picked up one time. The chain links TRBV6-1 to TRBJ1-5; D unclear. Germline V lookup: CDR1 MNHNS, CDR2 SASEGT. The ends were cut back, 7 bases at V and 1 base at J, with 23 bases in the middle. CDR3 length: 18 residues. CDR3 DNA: TGTGCCAGCACCCGGCGAGGCCAGCCGACCACAAGCAATCAGCCCCAGCATTTT. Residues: CASTRRGQPTTSNQPQHF.

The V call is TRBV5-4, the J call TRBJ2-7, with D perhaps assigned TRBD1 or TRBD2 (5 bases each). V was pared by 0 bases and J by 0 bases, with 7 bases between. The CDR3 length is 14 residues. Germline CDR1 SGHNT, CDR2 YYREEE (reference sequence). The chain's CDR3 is CASSLDGASYEQYF. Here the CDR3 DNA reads TGTGCCAGCAGCTTGGACGGGGCCTCCTACGAGCAGTACTTC.

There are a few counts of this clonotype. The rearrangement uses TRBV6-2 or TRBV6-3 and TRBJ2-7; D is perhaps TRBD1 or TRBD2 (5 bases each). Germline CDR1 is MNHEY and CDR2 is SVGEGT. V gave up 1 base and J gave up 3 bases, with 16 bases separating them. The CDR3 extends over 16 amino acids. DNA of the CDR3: TGTGCCAGCAGTTACTACCCGGGACGGAAACTCTACGAGCAGTACTTC. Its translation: CASSYYPGRKLYEQYF.